These 3 T cell receptor beta chains came from one sample sequenced in a study of graft-versus-host responses after intestinal transplantation. Using immunoSEQ multiplex PCR, the repertoire was profiled, and TCRdb retains in-frame clones only, with some absent. The sample includes approximately 89,000 clones, about 90% of them seen just once. Antigens of these TCRs are unknown. Sequences were derived from unstimulated CD4+ T cells sorted from spleen or lymph node cells, sampled before intestinal transplant. The receptors shown here come from a human donor who received an intestinal transplant.

The chain uses TRBV5-1 and TRBJ2-7; tentatively, D is TRBD1 (6 bases). Germline-derived CDR1 and CDR2 are SGHRS and YFSETQ. The V gene lost 0 bases and the J gene lost 1 base, with 11 bases spanning the gap. This CDR3 spans 15 amino acids. The DNA for the CDR3 is TGCGCCAGCAGCTTGGCCCGGACAGTTTCCTACGAGCAGTACTTC. This sequence encodes CASSLARTVSYEQYF.

The rearrangement uses TRBV5-4 and TRBJ2-4; D possibly corresponds to TRBD2 (6 bases). The CDR3 is 13 residues long. V gave up 2 bases and J gave up 8 bases, with 11 bases separating them. From germline, CDR1 is SGHNT and CDR2 YYREEE (reference sequence). CDR3 bases: TGTGCCAGCAGCTTACCGGGGGTGGACATTCAGTACTTC. This encodes CASSLPGVDIQYF. Full variable domain (rest looked up from reference TRBV5-4 and TRBJ2-4): ETGVTQSPTHLIKTRGQQVTLRCSSQSGHNTVSWYQQALGQGPQFIFQYYREEENGRGNFPPRFSGLQFPNYSSELNVNALELDDSALYLCASSLPGVDIQYFGAGTRLSVL.

J is TRBJ2-1 and V is TRBV5-1; tentative D call: TRBD2 (6 bases). This CDR3 region has 15 residues. Germline CDR1 SGHRS, CDR2 YFSETQ. V lost 0 bases to trimming and J lost 6 bases, with 13 bases between them. The CDR3 nucleotides read TGCGCCAGCAGCTTGGGCCCTAGCGCGGGCAATGAGCAGTTCTTC. It is translated as CASSLGPSAGNEQFF. Combining the CDR3 with reference TRBV5-1 and TRBJ2-1 gives the whole variable domain KAGVTQTPRYLIKTRGQQVTLSCSPISGHRSVSWYQQTPGQGLQFLFEYFSETQRNKGNFPGRFSGRQFSNSRSEMNVSTLELGDSALYLCASSLGPSAGNEQFFGPGTRLTVL.